The 19 T cell receptor beta chains reported below all come from one sample, sequenced in a study of vaccination and CD4 T cells after COVID-19. These receptors have no identified antigens. With the Oncomine TCR Beta short-read assay, DNA from cultured CD4+ T cells was sequenced. Each CDR3 protein gets one entry after TCRdb re-called the PCR reads with MiXCR. The profile shows approximately 6,600 distinct CDR3 sequences, under 65% of them singletons. Treatment indicated: roughly nine-day PBMC culture with coronavirus spike peptide pools or control peptides (ViraFEST assay). The unexposed donor provided CD4+ T cells, which were taken before the COVID-19 pandemic (2011-2018). Specimen: CD4+ T cells from blood, cultured in vitro. The receptor set was obtained from a human donor in good health.

V is TRBV28 and J is TRBJ2-5, with D possibly matching TRBD2 (7 bases). Germline assignment: CDR1 MDHEN and CDR2 SYDVKM. This CDR3 spans 14 amino acids. Trimming took 1 base from V and 9 from J, leaving 15 bases between them. CDR3 amino acids: CASSLSRGGAAQYF. The CDR3 coding sequence is TGTGCCAGCAGTTTATCAAGGGGGGGGGCGGCCCAGTACTTC.

The CDR3: CASRASGGGGYTF. The CDR3 DNA reads as TGTGCCAGCAGGGCGTCAGGGGGCGGAGGCTACACCTTC. V and J are TRBV6-4 and TRBJ1-2, with 8 nucleotides matching TRBD1. The length of the CDR3 is 13 residues. The germline V gene encodes CDR1 MRHNA and CDR2 SNTAGT. J lost 8 bases, V lost 6 bases, and 8 bases had no gene match.

This chain links TRBV6-5 with TRBJ1-4, with 9 bases aligning to TRBD1. The CDR3 has 15 amino acids. Per the germline V gene, CDR1 is MNHEY and CDR2 is SVGAGI. V dropped 1 base and J dropped 8; count of bases not matched to a gene: 5. The CDR3 region is CASSYFRQGEEKLFF. The CDR3 nucleotides read TGTGCCAGCAGTTACTTCCGACAGGGGGAGGAAAAACTGTTTTTT.

V and J are TRBV15 and TRBJ1-5; 9 bases fit TRBD1. The CDR3 spans 14 residues. V shed 5 bases and J 6 bases; nucleotides not matched to a gene: 5. CDR1 and CDR2 from the germline V gene are LNHNV and YYDKDF (reference sequence). Written as DNA, the CDR3 is TGTGCCACCAGCGGGACAGGGTCCCGTCAGCCCCAGCATTTT. It codes for CATSGTGSRQPQHF.

This clonotype has more than one count but fewer than ten. The genes are TRBV7-8 and TRBJ1-5; D is perhaps TRBD1 (6 bases). Germline V CDR1 and CDR2: SGHVS, FQNEAQ. V was cut by 5 bases and J by 4 bases, with 12 bases left in between. This CDR3 has 14 amino acids. This CDR3 reads CASSPGVGNQPQHF. Here the CDR3 DNA reads TGTGCCAGCAGCCCAGGGGTTGGGAATCAGCCCCAGCATTTT.

The chain recombines TRBV6-2 or TRBV6-3 with TRBJ2-5, with TRBD2 identical over 14 bases. There are 20 residues in the CDR3. Germline V gene sequence: CDR1 MNHEY, CDR2 SVGEGT. J was trimmed by 1 base and V by 4 bases; bases with no gene match: 14. The CDR3 spells CASSFPGTSGGRAVQETQYF. The CDR3 DNA reads TGTGCCAGCAGTTTCCCCGGGACTAGCGGGGGCCGCGCAGTCCAAGAGACCCAGTACTTC.

This chain links TRBV12-3 or TRBV12-4 with TRBJ1-1, with 7 bases aligning to TRBD1. This CDR3 contains 14 residues. The ends lost 6 bases at V and 4 bases at J; junction bases unmatched: 8. The chain's CDR3 is CASSQTGLFTEAFF. Here the CDR3 DNA reads TGTGCCAGCAGCCAGACAGGGCTGTTCACTGAAGCTTTCTTT.

The chain links TRBV27 to TRBJ2-4; 9 bases match TRBD2. The CDR3 loop spans 20 amino acids. From germline, CDR1 is MNHEY and CDR2 SMNVEV (reference sequence). V was clipped by 5 bases and J by 3 bases; unmatched bases: 20. CDR3 residues: CASSTYPWVAGDRGKNIQYF. CDR3 DNA: TGTGCCAGCAGTACCTACCCTTGGGTAGCGGGAGACAGAGGCAAAAACATTCAGTACTTC.

The genes are TRBV6-1 and TRBJ1-3, with D possibly being TRBD1 (5 bases). Germline V gene lookup returns CDR1 MNHNS and CDR2 SASEGT. The CDR3 spans 16 residues. Between the trimmed V and J ends, which lost 6 bases and 0 bases, there was a span of 15 bases. DNA for the CDR3: TGTGCCAGCAGCTTAGGGACTCTCAGCTCTGGAAACACCATATATTTT. Amino acids: CASSLGTLSSGNTIYF.

The rearrangement joins TRBV6-2 or TRBV6-3 to TRBJ1-1, with 7 bases aligning to TRBD1. This CDR3 has 13 amino acids. The V gene end was trimmed by 8 bases and the J gene end by 5 bases; junction bases not matched to a gene: 8. CDR1 MNHEY and CDR2 SVGEGT come from the germline V gene. As DNA, the CDR3 is TGTGCCAGCGTCTCGACAGGGACGACTGAAGCTTTCTTT. Amino acids: CASVSTGTTEAFF.

V gene TRBV6-1 combines with J gene TRBJ1-5; possibly TRBD1 for D (5 bases). The V end was cut by 1 base, the J end by 0 bases, with 16 bases between. There are 18 residues in the CDR3. Germline assignment: CDR1 MNHNS and CDR2 SASEGT. CDR3 residues: CASSEGRVGRYSNQPQHF. The CDR3 coding sequence is TGTGCCAGCAGTGAAGGCAGGGTTGGCCGTTATAGCAATCAGCCCCAGCATTTT.

This clonotype has a handful of counts. This sequence joins TRBV10-1 and TRBJ1-3; TRBD1 agrees at 10 bases. The V gene's germline CDR1 is WNHNN and CDR2 SYGVQD (reference sequence). Trimming removed 6 bases from V and 4 bases from J; junction bases left unmatched: 18. The CDR3 is made up of 19 amino acids. CDR3 in DNA: TGCGCCAGCAGGAGAAGTGGGACAGGGGCCCACCCGGTAGGAAACACCATATATTTT. Its translation: CASRRSGTGAHPVGNTIYF.

This clonotype was seen a single time. The chain is built from TRBV7-2 and TRBJ2-7; 14 nucleotides align to TRBD2. CDR3 size: 16 residues. V lost 4 bases to trimming and J lost 1 base; unmatched junction nucleotides: 3. Germline V gene data show CDR1 as SGHTA and CDR2 as FQGNSA. Written as DNA, the CDR3 is TGTGCCAGCAGCTCCCGACTAGCGGGAGGGTCCTACGAGCAGTACTTC. It encodes CASSSRLAGGSYEQYF.

CDR3 sequence reads: CASSIGTNEKAQETQYF. Written as DNA, the CDR3 is TGTGCCAGTAGTATAGGGACTAACGAGAAAGCCCAAGAGACCCAGTACTTC. The chain uses TRBV19 and TRBJ2-5; weak D call: TRBD2 (6 bases). This CDR3 contains 17 residues. The V gene's germline CDR1 is LNHDA and CDR2 SQIVND (reference sequence). V lost 1 base and J 1 base, leaving 16 bases between the germline ends.

V usage is TRBV23-1 and J usage is TRBJ1-2; unclear D gene. TRBV23-1 is an ORF for which the function is uncertain. The germline V and J ends were trimmed by 10 bases and 4 bases, with 13 bases remaining between them. The CDR3 runs 12 residues. The CDR3 is CATYGLRYGYTF. As DNA, the CDR3 is TGCGCCACCTATGGACTGCGCTATGGCTACACCTTC.

In its sample, this clonotype was seen a few times. The chain couples TRBV6-1 to TRBJ1-2; D call uncertain. Per germline, CDR1 MNHNS and CDR2 SASEGT. The CDR3 has 15 residues. V shed 5 bases and J shed 0 bases, with 13 bases lying between them. The CDR3 sequence: CASSTLALANYGYTF. In DNA form, the CDR3 reads TGTGCCAGCAGTACCCTGGCATTAGCTAACTATGGCTACACCTTC.

The V gene is TRBV6-1, the J gene TRBJ2-7, with D tentatively TRBD2 (6 bases). Per germline, CDR1 MNHNS and CDR2 SASEGT. Deletions cut 6 bases from V and 7 bases from J, with 22 bases between. The CDR3 sequence is 15 residues long. CDR3 sequence: CASSRDFLVAGEQYF. CDR3 nucleotide sequence: TGTGCCAGCAGCCGCGATTTCCTGGTGGCGGGGGAGCAGTACTTC.

The chain carries TRBV27 and TRBJ1-1; perhaps TRBD1 as D (5 bases). V was shortened by 5 bases and J by 4 bases, with 11 bases between the two germline ends. Looked up from germline, CDR1 is MNHEY and CDR2 is SMNVEV (reference sequence). The CDR3 is made up of 13 amino acids. For the CDR3, the DNA is TGTGCCAGCAGTATTTCGGGGGGCACTGAAGCTTTCTTT. Protein product: CASSISGGTEAFF.

The chain joins TRBV25-1 to TRBJ1-2, with TRBD1 matching over 8 bases. The CDR3 loop spans 15 amino acids. Germline CDR1 reads MGHDK; CDR2 reads SYGVNS. Losses at the gene ends were 4 bases for V and 4 bases for J; bases not matched to a gene: 8. The CDR3 DNA reads as TGTGCCAGCAGTGGTGGGACAGGTGGTGGCTATGGCTACACCTTC. Translation: CASSGGTGGGYGYTF.